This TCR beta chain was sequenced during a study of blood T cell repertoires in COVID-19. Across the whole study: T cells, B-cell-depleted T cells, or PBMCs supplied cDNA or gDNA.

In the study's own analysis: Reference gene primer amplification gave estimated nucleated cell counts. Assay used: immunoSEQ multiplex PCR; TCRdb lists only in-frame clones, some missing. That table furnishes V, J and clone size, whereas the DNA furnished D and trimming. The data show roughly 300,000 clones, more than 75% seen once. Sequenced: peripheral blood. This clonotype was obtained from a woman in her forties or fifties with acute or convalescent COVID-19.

DNA for the CDR3: TGTGCCAGCAGCTCACAGGGGTCAGAAGCTTTCTTT. It specifies CASSSQGSEAFF. The chain combines TRBV7-6 with TRBJ1-1, with TRBD1 matching over 7 bases. The V segment lost 4 bases and the J segment 8 bases; nucleotides outside the gene matches: 4. This CDR3 contains 12 residues. Germline lookup yields CDR1 SGHVS and CDR2 FNYEAQ. The variable domain in full, completed from reference TRBV7-6 and TRBJ1-1, reads GAGVSQSPRYKVTKRGQDVALRCDPISGHVSLYWYRQALGQGPEFLTYFNYEAQQDKSGLPNDRFSAERPEGSISTLTIQRTEQRDSAMYRCASSSQGSEAFFGQGTRLTVV.